The following is a TCR beta chain sequence with its context. This entry is derived from a study of blood T cell repertoires in COVID-19. Across the study: Samples taken during acute and convalescent COVID-19 were collected in the United States, Italy and Spain. Nucleic acid was either cDNA or gDNA, and it came from T cells, B-cell-depleted T cells, or PBMCs.

Measured with immunoSEQ multiplex PCR; TCRdb has only the in-frame clones, and not every one. The sample consists of around 220,000 clones, 86% of them appearing once. This CDR3 is built from 13 residues. Per germline, CDR1 LNHDA and CDR2 SQIVND (reference sequence). V lost 6 bases, J lost 4 bases, and 12 bases lay in between. The genes are TRBV19 and TRBJ1-2; no clear D gene. Input material: peripheral blood. This sequence originates from a woman between 50 and 59 years old with COVID-19, enrolled during active disease. Here the CDR3 reads CASRPQASYGYTF. The CDR3 DNA sequence: TGTGCCAGTAGGCCTCAGGCATCCTATGGCTACACCTTC. Filled out from reference TRBV19 and TRBJ1-2, the complete variable domain reads DGGITQSPKYLFRKEGQNVTLSCEQNLNHDAMYWYRQDPGQGLRLIYYSQIVNDFQKGDIAEGYSVSREKKESFPLTVTSAQKNPTAFYLCASRPQASYGYTFGSGTRLTVV.